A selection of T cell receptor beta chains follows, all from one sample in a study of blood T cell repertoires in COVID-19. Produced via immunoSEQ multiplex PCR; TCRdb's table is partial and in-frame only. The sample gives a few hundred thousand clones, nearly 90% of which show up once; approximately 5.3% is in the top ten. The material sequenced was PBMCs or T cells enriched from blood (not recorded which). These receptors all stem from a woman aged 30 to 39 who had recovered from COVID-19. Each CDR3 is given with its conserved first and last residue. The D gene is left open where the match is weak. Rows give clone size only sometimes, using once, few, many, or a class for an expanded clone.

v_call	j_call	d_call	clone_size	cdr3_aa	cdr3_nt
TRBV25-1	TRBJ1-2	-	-	CASSVGTYGYTF	TGTGCCAGCAGTGTCGGGACATATGGCTACACCTTC
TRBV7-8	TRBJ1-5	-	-	CASSHGQPNDNQPQHF	TGTGCCAGCAGCCATGGACAGCCGAATGACAATCAGCCCCAGCATTTT
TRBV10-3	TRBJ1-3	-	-	CAIKGTGNTIYF	TGTGCCATCAAAGGGACAGGAAACACCATATATTTT
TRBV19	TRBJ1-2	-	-	CASTGSGRLNYGYTF	TGTGCCAGTACGGGCAGCGGCCGCCTTAACTATGGCTACACCTTC
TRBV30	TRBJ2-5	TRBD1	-	CAWSPGQYQETQYF	TGTGCCTGGAGCCCGGGACAGTACCAAGAGACCCAGTACTTC
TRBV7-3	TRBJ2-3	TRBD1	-	CASSYTGGYTDTQYF	TGTGCCAGCAGCTACACAGGGGGTTACACAGATACGCAGTATTTT
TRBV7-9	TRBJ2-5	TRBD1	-	CASLPGQGGTQYF	TGTGCCAGCCTACCGGGACAGGGGGGTACCCAGTACTTC
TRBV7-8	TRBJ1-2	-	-	CASSSTTTPYGYTF	TGTGCCAGCAGCTCAACGACAACTCCCTATGGCTACACCTTC
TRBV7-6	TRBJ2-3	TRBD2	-	CASSITSGGGTDTQYF	TGTGCCAGCAGCATAACTAGCGGGGGGGGCACAGATACGCAGTATTTT
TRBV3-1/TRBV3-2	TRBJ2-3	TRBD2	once	CASSQPLAGGRDTQYF	TGTGCCAGCAGCCAGCCCCTAGCGGGGGGGCGTGATACGCAGTATTTT
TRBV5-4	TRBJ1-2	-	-	CASSVFPGADGYTF	TGTGCCAGCAGCGTATTCCCCGGCGCGGATGGCTACACCTTC
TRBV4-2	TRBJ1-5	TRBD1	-	CASSQAWDRAYSNQPQHF	TGTGCCAGCAGCCAGGCGTGGGACAGGGCCTATAGCAATCAGCCCCAGCATTTT
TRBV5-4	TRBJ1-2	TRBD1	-	CASSSGQGAGGYTF	TGTGCCAGCAGCTCAGGACAGGGGGCAGGGGGCTACACCTTC
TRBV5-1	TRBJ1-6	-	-	CASSLGGREDGSPLHF	TGCGCCAGCAGCTTGGGGGGCAGGGAAGACGGTTCACCCCTCCACTTT
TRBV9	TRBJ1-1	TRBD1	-	CASRVGTGTWTEAFF	TGTGCCAGCAGAGTAGGGACAGGAACCTGGACTGAAGCTTTCTTT
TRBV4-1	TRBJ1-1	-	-	CASSQVGRQNTEAFF	TGCGCCAGCAGCCAAGTGGGGAGGCAGAACACTGAAGCTTTCTTT
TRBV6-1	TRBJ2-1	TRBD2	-	CASSAGLAGVGNEQFF	TGTGCCAGCAGTGCGGGGCTAGCGGGGGTGGGCAATGAGCAGTTCTTC
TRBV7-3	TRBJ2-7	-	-	CASSLGGGGEQYF	TGTGCCAGCAGCTTAGGAGGGGGCGGCGAGCAGTACTTC
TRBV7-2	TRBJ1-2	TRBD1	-	CASSLQARDRGYGYTF	TGTGCCAGCAGCTTACAAGCCCGAGACAGGGGGTATGGCTACACCTTC
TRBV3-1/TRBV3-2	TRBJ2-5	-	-	CASSHWTDQETQYF	TGTGCCAGCAGCCACTGGACAGACCAAGAGACCCAGTACTTC
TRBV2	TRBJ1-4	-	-	CASQEFATNEKLFF	TGTGCCAGCCAAGAGTTTGCAACTAATGAAAAACTGTTTTTT
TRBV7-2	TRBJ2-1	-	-	CASSPTRARGEQFF	TGTGCCAGCAGCCCTACCCGGGCCCGGGGAGAGCAGTTCTTC
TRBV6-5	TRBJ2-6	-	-	CASSYSGGSGANVLTF	TGTGCCAGCAGTTACTCGGGGGGCTCTGGGGCCAACGTCCTGACTTTC
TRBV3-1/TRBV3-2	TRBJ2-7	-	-	CASSINYEQYF	TGTGCCAGCAGCATCAACTACGAGCAGTACTTC
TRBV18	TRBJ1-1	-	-	CASSPTVGAGNTEAFF	TGTGCCAGCTCACCAACCGTTGGGGCTGGGAACACTGAAGCTTTCTTT
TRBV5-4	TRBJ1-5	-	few	CASSLGGGYNQPQHF	TGTGCCAGCAGCTTGGGAGGCGGATACAATCAGCCCCAGCATTTT
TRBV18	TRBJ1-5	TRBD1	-	CASSDRGDSNQPQHF	TGTGCCAGCTCCGACAGGGGAGATAGCAATCAGCCCCAGCATTTT
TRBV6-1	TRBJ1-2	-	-	CASSEASGSGYTF	TGTGCCAGCAGTGAAGCTTCGGGGAGCGGCTACACCTTC
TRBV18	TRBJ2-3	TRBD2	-	CASSPTSGGADDF	TGTGCCAGCTCACCTACTAGCGGGGGGGCGGACGATTTT
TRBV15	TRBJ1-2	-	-	CATSRDGQGGYGYTF	TGTGCCACCAGCAGAGATGGCCAGGGCGGCTATGGCTACACCTTC
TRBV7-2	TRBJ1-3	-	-	CASSLDSFPSGNTIYF	TGTGCCAGCAGCTTAGATTCATTTCCCTCTGGAAACACCATATATTTT
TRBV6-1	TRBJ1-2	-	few	CASSGTGSRANYGYTF	TGTGCCAGCAGTGGGACCGGGAGTCGAGCTAACTATGGCTACACCTTC
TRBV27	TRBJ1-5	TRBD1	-	CASSLMGQGNQPQHF	TGTGCCAGCAGTTTAATGGGACAGGGCAATCAGCCCCAGCATTTT
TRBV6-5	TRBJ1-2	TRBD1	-	CASRPSQTGGRGYTF	TGTGCCAGCAGGCCGTCCCAGACAGGGGGCCGGGGCTACACCTTC
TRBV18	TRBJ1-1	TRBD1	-	CASSLVDRANTEAFF	TGTGCCAGCTCCCTGGTGGACAGGGCGAACACTGAAGCTTTCTTT
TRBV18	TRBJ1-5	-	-	CASSPGQSNQPQHF	TGTGCCAGCTCACCCGGACAGTCCAATCAGCCCCAGCATTTT
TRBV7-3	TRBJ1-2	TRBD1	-	CASSPRTGDGYGYTF	TGTGCCAGCAGCCCGAGGACAGGGGACGGCTATGGCTACACCTTC
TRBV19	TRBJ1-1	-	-	CASSIGQLNEAFF	TGTGCCAGTAGTATAGGACAGTTAAATGAAGCTTTCTTT
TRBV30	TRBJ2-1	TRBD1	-	CAWNEAPGGEQFF	TGTGCCTGGAATGAGGCTCCAGGGGGTGAGCAGTTCTTC
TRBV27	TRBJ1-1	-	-	CASRTPGGTEAFF	TGTGCCAGTAGGACGCCGGGGGGCACTGAAGCTTTCTTT
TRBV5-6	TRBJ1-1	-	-	CASSVQGSEAFF	TGTGCCAGCAGCGTACAGGGATCGGAAGCTTTCTTT
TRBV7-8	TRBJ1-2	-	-	CASSRGGTYGYTF	TGTGCCAGCAGCCGCGGGGGGACCTATGGCTACACCTTC
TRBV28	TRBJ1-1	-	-	CASSPQVTMNTEAFF	TGTGCCAGCAGTCCACAGGTTACCATGAACACTGAAGCTTTCTTT
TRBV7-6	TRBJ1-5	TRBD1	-	CASSQGVTQPQHF	TGTGCCAGCAGCCAGGGGGTTACTCAGCCCCAGCATTTT
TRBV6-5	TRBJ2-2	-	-	CASSYEGRQYTGELFF	TGTGCCAGCAGTTACGAAGGGAGACAATACACCGGGGAGCTGTTTTTT
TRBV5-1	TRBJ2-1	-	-	CASSYQDNEQFF	TGCGCCAGCAGCTATCAGGACAATGAGCAGTTCTTC
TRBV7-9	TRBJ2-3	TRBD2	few	CASSRLGLVEGDTQYF	TGTGCCAGCAGCCGATTGGGACTAGTAGAGGGAGATACGCAGTATTTT
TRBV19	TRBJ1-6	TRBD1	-	CASRFDRGLSPLHF	TGTGCCAGTAGATTTGACAGGGGGTTGTCACCCCTCCACTTT
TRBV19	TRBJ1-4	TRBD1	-	CASSTGTGGTSNEKLFF	TGTGCCAGTAGTACGGGGACAGGGGGGACGTCTAATGAAAAACTGTTTTTT
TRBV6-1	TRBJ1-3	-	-	CASSEAGGHGNTIYF	TGTGCCAGCAGTGAAGCGGGGGGGCATGGAAACACCATATATTTT
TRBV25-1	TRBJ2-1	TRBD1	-	CASSGEQGPNNEQFF	TGTGCCAGCAGTGGTGAACAGGGGCCAAACAATGAGCAGTTCTTC
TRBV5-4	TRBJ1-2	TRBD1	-	CASGRTGGYGYTF	TGTGCCAGCGGCCGTACAGGGGGCTATGGCTACACCTTC
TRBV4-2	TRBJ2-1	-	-	CASSQDWRDYNEQFF	TGTGCCAGCAGCCAAGATTGGCGGGACTACAATGAGCAGTTCTTC
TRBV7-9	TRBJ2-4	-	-	CASSDAGQMRNIQYF	TGTGCCAGCAGCGATGCCGGACAGATGCGAAACATTCAGTACTTC
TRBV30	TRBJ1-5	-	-	CAWSGHYMGPQHF	TGTGCCTGGAGTGGGCACTATATGGGGCCCCAGCATTTT
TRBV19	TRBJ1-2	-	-	CASSPGTQGYNGYTF	TGTGCCAGTAGTCCGGGAACACAGGGTTACAATGGCTACACCTTC
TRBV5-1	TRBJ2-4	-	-	CASSGGSGNIQYF	TGCGCCAGCAGCGGAGGGTCAGGGAACATTCAGTACTTC
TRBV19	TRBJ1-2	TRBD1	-	CASSIRGQGNYGYTF	TGTGCCAGTAGTATTAGGGGACAGGGAAACTATGGCTACACCTTC
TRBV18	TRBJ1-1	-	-	CASSPDSVTEAFF	TGTGCCAGCTCACCGGACAGTGTCACTGAAGCTTTCTTT